This TCR beta chain was recorded in a study of shared clonotypes between healthy human individuals. The germline CDR1 and CDR2 sequences are ENHRY and SYGVKD. The CDR3 loop spans 16 amino acids. The V gene lost 2 bases and the J gene lost 3 bases, with 17 bases spanning the gap. Sequenced by immunoSEQ multiplex PCR; TCRdb stores in-frame clones only, minus some. Of 700,000 to 950,000 clones listed, about 96% are singletons. Naive CD8 cells comprised CD45RO-negative, CCR7-positively selected cells, excluding terminally differentiated effector memory CD45RA+ cells. A note on this clone: Its antigen is undetermined.

Study results and limitations: Donor scarcity curtailed the genetic and exposure-history diversity represented herein. Clonotypes shared by all four sorted-subset donors had higher generation probabilities than non-shared clonotypes.

Sequenced material: naive CD8+ T cells sorted from blood. This TCR derives from a man younger than 45 in good health. The V call is TRBV10-3, the J call TRBJ2-7; tentative D call: TRBD2 (6 bases). Written as DNA, the CDR3 is TGTGCCATCAGTGAGGGGGGACTTAGGCTTCTCTACGAGCAGTACTTC. Its translation: CAISEGGLRLLYEQYF.